This T cell receptor beta chain was captured in a study of neoadjuvant anti-PD-1 for oral cavity cancer. Study summary: Before surgery, most patients got three to four biweekly 3 mg/kg nivolumab doses. Non-progressing patients received a fourth nivolumab dose near day 43, then surgery on days 50-56. General study results and limits: PBMC Gini-index clonality exceeded responders' in non-responders post-nivolumab.

The CDR3 sequence is 15 residues long. From germline, CDR1 is SGHVS and CDR2 FQNEAQ. V lost 5 bases and J 3 bases, leaving 17 bases between the germline ends. The repertoire was sequenced with immunoSEQ multiplex PCR; TCRdb's copy has only in-frame clones and lacks some. Counted here are tens of thousands of clones, approximately 82% occurring once; the ten biggest clones make up more than 3%. Turning to this clone: What it binds is unknown.

Sequenced material: PBMCs, taken before nivolumab (anti-PD-1) treatment. This clonotype originated in a person between 40 and 85 years old with oral cavity squamous cell carcinoma. The rearrangement joins TRBV7-8 to TRBJ2-7; D gene ambiguous. The CDR3 is CASSAPARSNYEQYF. As DNA, the CDR3 is TGTGCCAGCAGCGCGCCCGCCCGGTCAAACTACGAGCAGTACTTC. Drawing the rest from reference TRBV7-8 and TRBJ2-7, the complete variable domain is GAGVSQSPRYKVAKRGQDVALRCDPISGHVSLFWYQQALGQGPEFLTYFQNEAQLDKSGLPSDRFFAERPEGSVSTLKIQRTQQEDSAVYLCASSAPARSNYEQYFGPGTRLTVT.